This TCR beta chain was obtained from a study of pediatric ulcerative colitis. Overall study results and limits: Acute severe colitis showed lower rectal diversity from clonal expansions.

The rectum was sampled with one to two pinch biopsies at colonoscopy. A note on this clone: The target antigen is unknown.

Germline values: CDR1 LNHDA, CDR2 SQIVND (reference sequence). Unmatched junction bases numbered 4, after V lost 4 bases and J lost 6 bases. This CDR3 has 13 amino acids. Each sample received Survey-level depth of up to 500,000 reads. The assay was immunoSEQ multiplex PCR, and TCRdb's table has in-frame clones only and misses some. This table has fewer than 20,000 clones, 80% appearing once. This clonotype was sampled from a boy younger than 18 who was a control in a study of pediatric ulcerative colitis. V is TRBV19 and J is TRBJ2-7, with 9 nucleotides matching TRBD2. Sample: gut tissue. The CDR3 spells CASSRGAGGEQYF. CDR3 sequence (DNA): TGTGCCAGTAGTAGGGGAGCGGGAGGCGAGCAGTACTTC. Looking up the rest from reference TRBV19 and TRBJ2-7 gives the full variable domain: DGGITQSPKYLFRKEGQNVTLSCEQNLNHDAMYWYRQDPGQGLRLIYYSQIVNDFQKGDIAEGYSVSREKKESFPLTVTSAQKNPTAFYLCASSRGAGGEQYFGPGTRLTVT.